Shown below are 19 T cell receptor beta chains from a single sample sequenced in a study of shared clonotypes between healthy human individuals. The protocol was immunoSEQ multiplex PCR, while the TCRdb copy is restricted to in-frame clones and leaves out a portion. The sample has some 660,000 clones, roughly 73% seen once. Sequencing used memory CD4+ T cells sorted from blood. Subset: CD45RA-negative fraction. These receptors came from a woman in her 30s in good health.

On this clone itself: In the same sample, other DNA sequences code for this CDR3. This sequence joins TRBV5-6 and TRBJ1-4; maybe TRBD1 (5 bases). Germline assignment: CDR1 SGHDT and CDR2 YYEEEE. The CDR3 spans 14 residues. V lost 4 bases, J lost 0 bases, and 7 bases lay in between. CDR3 residues: CASSPGATNEKLFF. CDR3 sequence (DNA): TGTGCCAGCAGCCCGGGGGCAACTAATGAAAAACTGTTTTTT. Variable domain in full (rest from reference TRBV5-6 and TRBJ1-4): DAGVTQSPTHLIKTRGQQVTLRCSPKSGHDTVSWYQQALGQGPQFIFQYYEEEERQRGNFPDRFSGHQFPNYSSELNVNALLLGDSALYLCASSPGATNEKLFFGSGTQLSVL.

The chain couples TRBV18 to TRBJ1-1; D perhaps matches TRBD1 (6 bases). V lost 6 bases and J lost 1, with 9 bases in between. This CDR3 has 13 residues. Germline CDR1 is KGHSH and CDR2 is LQKENI. The CDR3 protein is CASSTDRNTEAFF. DNA of the CDR3: TGTGCCAGCTCTACGGACAGGAACACTGAAGCTTTCTTT.

The gene calls are TRBV6-1 and TRBJ1-1, with D maybe TRBD1 (6 bases). The germline V gene encodes CDR1 MNHNS and CDR2 SASEGT. Trimming took 7 bases from V and 5 from J, leaving 17 bases between them. The CDR3 runs 14 residues. Here the CDR3 DNA reads TGTGCCAGCACTATCACAGGGAGCGGGACTGAAGCTTTCTTT. This translates into CASTITGSGTEAFF.

Only a few counts were recorded for this clone. The chain recombines TRBV11-2 with TRBJ2-1; TRBD1 might be the D (6 bases). This CDR3 comprises 14 residues. V shed 2 bases and J shed 4 bases, with 9 bases lying between them. The germline gives CDR1 SGHAT, CDR2 FQNNGV. CDR3 nucleotide sequence: TGTGCCAGCAGCTTACCAGGGGCTTACAATGAGCAGTTCTTC. This translates into CASSLPGAYNEQFF.

The gene calls are TRBV28 and TRBJ2-7; 12 nucleotides line up with TRBD2. The CDR3 has 15 amino acids. Trimming took 6 bases from V and 2 from J; bases not matched to a gene: 5. Germline CDR1 reads MDHEN; CDR2 reads SYDVKM. The CDR3 reads CASREGLAGPYEQYF. Written as DNA, the CDR3 is TGTGCCAGCAGAGAAGGACTAGCGGGACCCTACGAGCAGTACTTC. The variable domain in full, with the rest retrieved from reference TRBV28 and TRBJ2-7, is DVKVTQSSRYLVKRTGEKVFLECVQDMDHENMFWYRQDPGLGLRLIYFSYDVKMKEKGDIPEGYSVSREKKERFSLILESASTNQTSMYLCASREGLAGPYEQYFGPGTRLTVT.

DNA for the CDR3: TGTGCCAGTCGTTCTGGTAAAAGGAGCTCTGGAAACACCATATATTTT. It specifies CASRSGKRSSGNTIYF. The V call is TRBV7-9, the J call TRBJ1-3; no reliable D call. The germline CDR1 and CDR2 sequences are SEHNR and FQNEAQ (reference sequence). The germline V and J ends were trimmed by 9 bases and 0 bases, with 18 bases remaining between them. This CDR3 region has 16 residues.

The count of this clone is one. This sequence joins TRBV4-1 and TRBJ1-4; 7 bases fit TRBD1. Germline assignment: CDR1 MGHRA and CDR2 YSYEKL. The CDR3 extends over 16 amino acids. V lost 1 base to trimming and J lost 3 bases; unmatched junction nucleotides: 5. CDR3: CASSQADRAANEKLFF. CDR3 coding DNA: TGCGCCAGCAGCCAAGCAGACAGGGCAGCTAATGAAAAACTGTTTTTT.

The chain links TRBV19 to TRBJ2-6, with a possible D match to TRBD2 (5 bases). With 8 bases removed from V and 0 bases from J, the gap between germline ends came to 17 bases. There are 17 residues in the CDR3. Germline V gene lookup returns CDR1 LNHDA and CDR2 SQIVND (reference sequence). CDR3 amino acids: CASESQVGSSGANVLTF. CDR3 DNA: TGTGCCAGTGAGAGCCAGGTGGGGAGCTCTGGGGCCAACGTCCTGACTTTC.

This rearrangement joins TRBV11-1 to TRBJ2-3; D is undetermined. The CDR3 is 18 amino acids. Between the trimmed V and J ends, which lost 5 bases and 2 bases, there was a span of 23 bases. Germline V gene sequence: CDR1 SGHAT, CDR2 FQDESV (reference sequence). The CDR3 nucleotides read TGTGCCAGCAGCCAACTTCTATTCGACTCGCCCGACACAGATACGCAGTATTTT. This encodes CASSQLLFDSPDTDTQYF.

The chain links TRBV2 to TRBJ2-1; 8 nucleotides agree with TRBD2. This CDR3 is 17 amino acids long. V trimming: 7 bases; J trimming: 0 bases; junction bases outside the gene matches: 11. Germline V lookup: CDR1 SNHLY, CDR2 FYNNEI. CDR3 nucleotide sequence: TGTGCCAGCATAGCACTAGCGGTATTGAGCTCCTACAATGAGCAGTTCTTC. Its translation: CASIALAVLSSYNEQFF.

This rearrangement joins TRBV5-4 to TRBJ1-1; no clear D. V was cut by 0 bases and J by 3 bases, with 3 bases left in between. Germline V gene sequence: CDR1 SGHNT, CDR2 YYREEE (reference sequence). CDR3 size: 12 residues. The CDR3 region is CASSLVDTEAFF. CDR3 coding DNA: TGTGCCAGCAGCTTGGTTGACACTGAAGCTTTCTTT.

This clone turned up a few times. Within the sample, other DNA sequences also encode this same CDR3. The chain is built from TRBV5-4 and TRBJ2-1; unclear D gene. The CDR3 has 12 amino acids. The V gene's germline CDR1 is SGHNT and CDR2 YYREEE (reference sequence). The V end was cut by 5 bases, the J end by 7 bases, with 10 bases between. The CDR3 protein is CASRYENNEQFF. DNA for the CDR3: TGTGCCAGCAGGTATGAAAATAATGAGCAGTTCTTC.

This clone was detected a few times. This chain uses TRBV27 with TRBJ2-2; D might be TRBD2 (6 bases). V lost 6 bases to trimming and J lost 4 bases, with 15 bases between them. The CDR3 has 15 residues. CDR1 and CDR2 from the germline V gene are MNHEY and SMNVEV (reference sequence). The CDR3 spells CASRPFGGGTGELFF. In DNA form, the CDR3 reads TGTGCCAGCAGGCCTTTCGGGGGTGGCACCGGGGAGCTGTTTTTT.

V is TRBV6-6 and J is TRBJ2-7; D is perhaps TRBD1 (5 bases). CDR3 length: 14 amino acids. Germline V gene sequence: CDR1 MNHNY, CDR2 SVGAGI (reference sequence). V dropped 2 bases and J dropped 3 bases, with 11 bases sitting between them. The CDR3 region is CASSYSTQGYEQYF. CDR3 nucleotide sequence: TGTGCCAGCAGTTACAGCACCCAGGGCTACGAGCAGTACTTC.

This clone came up a few times. The J gene is TRBJ2-7, the V gene TRBV30; 11 bases fit TRBD2. Germline V gene data show CDR1 as GTSNPN and CDR2 as SVGIG (reference sequence). The ends lost 3 bases at V and 5 bases at J; junction bases unmatched: 9. The CDR3 totals 15 residues. CDR3: CAWSSLAGEVNEQYF. The CDR3 DNA sequence: TGTGCCTGGAGCTCACTAGCGGGAGAGGTGAACGAGCAGTACTTC.

On this clone: The same CDR3 is also encoded by other DNA sequences in this sample. This chain joins TRBV6-1 and TRBJ2-7; no reliable D call. Trimming left V 4 bases short and J 2 bases short, with 9 bases between. The CDR3 contains 13 residues. Germline V gene data show CDR1 as MNHNS and CDR2 as SASEGT. DNA for the CDR3: TGTGCCAGCAGTGCAGCTCCAACCTACGAGCAGTACTTC. Translating gives CASSAAPTYEQYF.

The CDR3 DNA reads TGTGCCAGCAGCTTAGGCCTTGGGGGGGAGTACTTC. Encoded protein: CASSLGLGGEYF. This sequence joins TRBV7-8 and TRBJ2-7; 7 bases map to TRBD2. The CDR3 runs to 12 residues. The germline V gene has CDR1 SGHVS and CDR2 FQNEAQ. J lost 11 bases, V lost 1 base, and 5 bases had no gene match.

The sample holds a few counts of this clone. In DNA form, the CDR3 reads TGCAGCGGGGCCTTGAGGAACACTGAAGCTTTCTTT. Amino acid sequence: CSGALRNTEAFF. The chain combines TRBV29-1 with TRBJ1-1; D uncertain. This CDR3 is built from 12 residues. CDR1 SQVTM and CDR2 ANQGSEA come from the germline V gene. V lost 7 bases, J lost 1 base, and 10 bases lay in between.

The chain recombines TRBV29-1 with TRBJ2-1; possibly TRBD2 for D (7 bases). Germline CDR1 reads SQVTM; CDR2 reads ANQGSEA. V lost 0 bases to trimming and J lost 4 bases, with 13 bases between them. The CDR3 contains 15 residues. Written as DNA, the CDR3 is TGCAGCGTTGAAGATCTCAGGGGAGGGTACAATGAGCAGTTCTTC. This gives the protein CSVEDLRGGYNEQFF.